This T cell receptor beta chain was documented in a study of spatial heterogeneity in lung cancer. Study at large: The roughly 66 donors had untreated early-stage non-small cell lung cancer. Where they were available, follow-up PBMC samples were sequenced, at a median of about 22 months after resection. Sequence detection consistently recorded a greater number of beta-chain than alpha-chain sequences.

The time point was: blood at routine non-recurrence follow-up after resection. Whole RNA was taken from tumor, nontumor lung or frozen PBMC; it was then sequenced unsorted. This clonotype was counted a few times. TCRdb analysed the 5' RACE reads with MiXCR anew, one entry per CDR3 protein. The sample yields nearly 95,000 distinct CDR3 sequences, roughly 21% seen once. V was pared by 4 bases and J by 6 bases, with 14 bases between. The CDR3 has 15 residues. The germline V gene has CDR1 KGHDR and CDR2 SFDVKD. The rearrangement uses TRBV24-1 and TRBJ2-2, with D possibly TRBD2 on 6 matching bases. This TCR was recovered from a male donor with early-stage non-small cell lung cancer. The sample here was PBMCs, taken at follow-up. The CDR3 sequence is CATSEAGKRAGELFF. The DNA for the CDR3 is TGTGCCACCAGTGAGGCGGGAAAAAGGGCCGGGGAGCTGTTTTTT.